This entry describes one T cell receptor beta chain. With a much larger clone just one base away, this may be a read error. The CDR3 is 19 amino acids. CDR1 is LGHNA, CDR2 YNFKEQ, per germline. J was trimmed by 2 bases and V by 0 bases; bases with no gene match: 7. This specimen belongs to a study of blood T cells in healthy people across ages. Through a sample-barcoded 5' primer and a J-beta primer mix, a second PCR was run for about 7 to 12 cycles. TCRdb re-derived calls from the 5' RACE reads in MiXCR, one entry per CDR3 protein. The sample has approximately 880,000 distinct CDR3 sequences; 48% are singletons.

The source of this sequence is a man between 25 and 39 years old in good health. The sequenced material came from blood. The chain links TRBV4-2 to TRBJ2-3, with 14 bases identical to TRBD2. In DNA, the CDR3 is TGTGCCAGCAGCCAAGATGTTGGGACTAGCGGGGGATACACAGATACGCAGTATTTT. Translating it yields CASSQDVGTSGGYTDTQYF.